This is a list of T cell receptor beta chains from one sample in a study of blood T cell repertoires in COVID-19. Clones were read by immunoSEQ multiplex PCR, and TCRdb kept only the in-frame ones, dropping some. Here the sample spans over 120,000 clones, around 79% being singletons. The sequenced sample consisted of peripheral blood. These receptors originate from a woman aged 70-85 years with COVID-19, enrolled during active disease. Both conserved end residues are part of each CDR3. D genes are given only for firm matches. For some rows the clone size is stated as once, few or many, or as a class when expanded; others skip it.

CDR3	DNA	V	D	size	J
CASSLGQVNSPLHF	TGTGCCAGCAGCTTAGGACAGGTTAATTCACCCCTCCACTTT	TRBV7-9	.	many	TRBJ1-6
CASSNAGTGPGRAQHF	TGTGCCAGTAGTAACGCCGGGACAGGCCCCGGAAGGGCCCAGCATTTT	TRBV19	TRBD1	once	TRBJ1-5
CASSLTGGDYGYTF	TGTGCCAGCAGCTTAACGGGGGGTGATTATGGCTACACCTTC	TRBV7-2	.	.	TRBJ1-2
CASSSGQALGKNIQYF	TGTGCCAGCAGCTCAGGACAGGCCTTGGGTAAAAACATTCAGTACTTC	TRBV5-4	TRBD1	once	TRBJ2-4
CASRSGGASTDTQYF	TGTGCCAGCCGTAGCGGGGGGGCGAGCACAGATACGCAGTATTTT	TRBV28	TRBD2	.	TRBJ2-3
CGLAGRSGNTIYF	TGTGGTCTGGCAGGGCGCTCTGGAAACACCATATATTTT	TRBV4-2	.	few	TRBJ1-3
CASSLAGLQPQHF	TGTGCCAGCAGTTTGGCGGGACTTCAGCCCCAGCATTTT	TRBV12-3/TRBV12-4	.	.	TRBJ1-5
CASSYPFRTGRNIQYF	TGTGCCAGCAGTTACCCCTTTCGGACCGGGAGAAACATTCAGTACTTC	TRBV6-6	.	.	TRBJ2-4
CASSQEFGKWNTEAFF	TGCGCCAGCAGCCAAGAGTTCGGGAAGTGGAACACTGAAGCTTTCTTT	TRBV4-1	.	.	TRBJ1-1
CASMSQGAHEQYF	TGTGCCAGCATGTCACAGGGGGCCCACGAGCAGTACTTC	TRBV25-1	TRBD1	.	TRBJ2-7
CASVQRELSTEAFF	TGTGCCAGCGTTCAGAGGGAATTGAGCACTGAAGCTTTCTTT	TRBV7-9	.	few	TRBJ1-1
CASSHPTGGGYTF	TGTGCCAGCAGCCATCCGACAGGGGGTGGCTACACCTTC	TRBV4-2	TRBD1	.	TRBJ1-2
CASSGEGRGTEAFF	TGCGCCAGCAGCGGTGAGGGGCGGGGGACTGAAGCTTTCTTT	TRBV5-1	.	.	TRBJ1-1
CGGTRGQETNRDTEAFF	TGTGGGGGTACGAGGGGACAGGAGACGAACAGGGACACTGAAGCTTTCTTT	TRBV6-4	TRBD1	.	TRBJ1-1
CASRGLAYEQYF	TGTGCCAGCCGAGGGCTAGCCTACGAGCAGTACTTC	TRBV28	.	.	TRBJ2-7
CASSWTPGQVNTEAFF	TGTGCCAGCAGCTGGACACCGGGACAGGTTAACACTGAAGCTTTCTTT	TRBV5-5	TRBD1	.	TRBJ1-1
CASTKDRSYGYTF	TGTGCCAGTACCAAGGACAGATCCTATGGCTACACCTTC	TRBV19	.	.	TRBJ1-2
CAWSGRTASNTGELFF	TGTGCCTGGAGTGGCCGGACAGCCTCGAACACCGGGGAGCTGTTTTTT	TRBV30	.	.	TRBJ2-2
CASSESGRDSPLHF	TGTGCCAGCAGTGAATCAGGGAGGGATTCACCCCTCCACTTT	TRBV25-1	.	.	TRBJ1-6
CTSSHKPLGLTRRGTDTQYF	TGCACCAGCAGCCATAAGCCTTTGGGACTCACAAGGCGGGGCACAGATACGCAGTATTTT	TRBV1	.	.	TRBJ2-3
CAIRGGSGANVLTF	TGTGCCATCCGGGGGGGGTCCGGGGCCAACGTCCTGACTTTC	TRBV10-3	TRBD2	.	TRBJ2-6
CASSREIGEQYF	TGTGCCAGCAGCCGAGAGATTGGCGAGCAGTACTTC	TRBV7-2	.	.	TRBJ2-7
CASTPAQGADYEQYF	TGTGCCAGCACCCCTGCCCAGGGGGCGGATTACGAGCAGTACTTC	TRBV6-5	TRBD1	.	TRBJ2-7